Frequency places the clone carrying this TCR beta chain as medium-sized. Its antigen is undetermined. About 37,500 genome equivalents of blood DNA were amplified for TRB. This CDR3 contains 14 residues. Germline assignment: CDR1 GTSNPN and CDR2 SVGIG (reference sequence). The data originate from a study of T cell clusters in autoimmune cytopenias. One tube held mixed TRB-A and TRB-B primer pools for touch-down PCR. TCRdb reworked the multiplex PCR reads into one entry per CDR3 protein, no DNA. The sample has approximately 6,000 distinct CDR3 sequences. Broader study findings: A dominant lymphoma-associated repertoire apparently masked the cluster-lack signature in secondary cytopenia versus chronic lymphocytic leukemia. The T cell clusters were defined only in silico, without experimental functional validation.

The source is a human donor with an autoimmune cytopenia or autoimmune hepatitis (not recorded which). The source material was peripheral blood. V and J are TRBV30 and TRBJ1-2. The chain's CDR3 is CAWSARTEGYGYTF.